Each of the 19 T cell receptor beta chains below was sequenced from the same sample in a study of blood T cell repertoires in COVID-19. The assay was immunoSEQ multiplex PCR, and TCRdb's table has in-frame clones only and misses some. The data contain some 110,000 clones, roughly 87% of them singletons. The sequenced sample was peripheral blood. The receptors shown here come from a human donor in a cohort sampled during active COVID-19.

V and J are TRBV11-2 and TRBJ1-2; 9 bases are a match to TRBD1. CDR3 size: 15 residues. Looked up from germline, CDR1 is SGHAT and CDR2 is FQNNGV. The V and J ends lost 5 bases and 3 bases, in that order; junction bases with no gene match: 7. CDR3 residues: CASSEGQGGHYGYTF. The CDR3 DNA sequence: TGTGCCAGCAGCGAGGGACAGGGTGGTCACTATGGCTACACCTTC. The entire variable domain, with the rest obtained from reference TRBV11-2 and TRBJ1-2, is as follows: EAGVAQSPRYKIIEKRQSVAFWCNPISGHATLYWYQQILGQGPKLLIQFQNNGVVDDSQLPKDRFSAERLKGVDSTLKIQPAKLEDSAVYLCASSEGQGGHYGYTFGSGTRLTVV.

The chain's CDR3 is CASSISSQGANEQFF. Written as DNA, the CDR3 is TGTGCCAGTAGTATTTCTTCCCAGGGGGCAAATGAGCAGTTCTTC. The J gene is TRBJ2-1, the V gene TRBV19; 8 nucleotides match TRBD1. Germline assignment: CDR1 LNHDA and CDR2 SQIVND (reference sequence). The V segment lost 3 bases and the J segment 7 bases; nucleotides outside the gene matches: 8. This CDR3 is 15 amino acids long.

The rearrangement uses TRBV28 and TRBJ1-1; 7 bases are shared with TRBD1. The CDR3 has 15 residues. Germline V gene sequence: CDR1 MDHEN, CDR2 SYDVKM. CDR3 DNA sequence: TGTGCACTACGACTTTCCAGGGGGTCGGCCACTGAAGCTTTCTTT. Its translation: CALRLSRGSATEAFF.

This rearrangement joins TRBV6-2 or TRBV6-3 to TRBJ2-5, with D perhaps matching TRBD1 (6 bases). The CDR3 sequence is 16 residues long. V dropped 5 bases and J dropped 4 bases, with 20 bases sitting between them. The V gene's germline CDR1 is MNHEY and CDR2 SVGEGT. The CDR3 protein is CASSSTLLTGGETQYF. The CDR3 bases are TGTGCCAGCAGTAGCACTCTGCTGACAGGAGGAGAGACCCAGTACTTC.

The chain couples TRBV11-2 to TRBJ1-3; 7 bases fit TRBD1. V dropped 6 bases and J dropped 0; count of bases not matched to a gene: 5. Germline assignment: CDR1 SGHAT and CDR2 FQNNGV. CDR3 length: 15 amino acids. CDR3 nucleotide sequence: TGTGCCAGCAGTCAGGGGGTTCTCTCTGGAAACACCATATATTTT. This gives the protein CASSQGVLSGNTIYF.

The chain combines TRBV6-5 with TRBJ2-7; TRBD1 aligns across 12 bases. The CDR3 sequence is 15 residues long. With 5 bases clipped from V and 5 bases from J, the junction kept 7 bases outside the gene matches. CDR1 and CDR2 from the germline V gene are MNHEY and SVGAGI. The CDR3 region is CASSKPGQGAHEQYF. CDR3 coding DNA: TGTGCCAGCAGTAAACCGGGACAGGGGGCACACGAGCAGTACTTC.

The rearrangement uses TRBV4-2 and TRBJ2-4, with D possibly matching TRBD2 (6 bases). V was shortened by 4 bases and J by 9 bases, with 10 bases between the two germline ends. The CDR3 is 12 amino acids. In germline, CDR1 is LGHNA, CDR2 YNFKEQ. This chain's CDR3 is CASSPGSGIQYF. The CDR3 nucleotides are TGTGCCAGCAGCCCCGGGAGTGGCATTCAGTACTTC.

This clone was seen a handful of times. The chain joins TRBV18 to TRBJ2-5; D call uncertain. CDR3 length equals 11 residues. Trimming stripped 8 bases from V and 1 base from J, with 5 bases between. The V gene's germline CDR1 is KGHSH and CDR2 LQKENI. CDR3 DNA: TGTGCCAGCACCGGCCAAGAGACCCAGTACTTC. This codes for CASTGQETQYF.

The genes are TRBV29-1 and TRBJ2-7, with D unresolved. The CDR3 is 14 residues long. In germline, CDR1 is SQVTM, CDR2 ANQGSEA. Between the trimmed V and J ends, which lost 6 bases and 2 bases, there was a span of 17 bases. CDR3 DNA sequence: TGCAGCGTCACATCCCCCCGCCTGGCCTACGAGCAGTACTTC. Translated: CSVTSPRLAYEQYF.

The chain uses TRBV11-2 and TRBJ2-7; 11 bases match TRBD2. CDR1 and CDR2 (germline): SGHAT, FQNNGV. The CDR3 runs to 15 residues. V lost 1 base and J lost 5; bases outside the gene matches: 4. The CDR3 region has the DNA TGTGCCAGCAGCTTAGTGCTAGCGGGAGGTAACGAGCAGTACTTC. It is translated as CASSLVLAGGNEQYF.

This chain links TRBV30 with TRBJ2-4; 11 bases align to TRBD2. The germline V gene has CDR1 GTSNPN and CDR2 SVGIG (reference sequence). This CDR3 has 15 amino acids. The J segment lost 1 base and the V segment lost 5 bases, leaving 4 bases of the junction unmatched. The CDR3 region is CAWDSGGAAKNIQYF. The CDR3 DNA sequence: TGTGCCTGGGATAGCGGGGGGGCGGCCAAAAACATTCAGTACTTC.

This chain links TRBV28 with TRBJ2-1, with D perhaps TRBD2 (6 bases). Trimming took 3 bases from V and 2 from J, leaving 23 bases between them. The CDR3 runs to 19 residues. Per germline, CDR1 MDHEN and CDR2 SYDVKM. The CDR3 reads CASSLGKEGLGRTYNEQFF. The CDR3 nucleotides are TGTGCCAGCAGTTTGGGCAAGGAGGGTTTGGGCAGGACCTACAATGAGCAGTTCTTC.

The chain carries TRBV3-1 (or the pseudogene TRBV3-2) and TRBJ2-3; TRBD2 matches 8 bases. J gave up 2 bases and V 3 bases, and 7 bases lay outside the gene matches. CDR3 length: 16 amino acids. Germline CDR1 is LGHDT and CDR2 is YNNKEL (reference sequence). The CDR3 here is CASSQVQRGTTDTQYF. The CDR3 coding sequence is TGTGCCAGCAGCCAGGTTCAGCGGGGGACCACAGATACGCAGTATTTT.

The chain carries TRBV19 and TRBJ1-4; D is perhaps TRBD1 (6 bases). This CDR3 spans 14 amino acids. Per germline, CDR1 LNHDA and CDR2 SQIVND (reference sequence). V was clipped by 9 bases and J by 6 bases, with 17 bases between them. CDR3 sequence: CASRGGRRDEKLFF. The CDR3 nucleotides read TGTGCCAGCCGGGGGGGCAGGAGGGATGAAAAACTGTTTTTT.

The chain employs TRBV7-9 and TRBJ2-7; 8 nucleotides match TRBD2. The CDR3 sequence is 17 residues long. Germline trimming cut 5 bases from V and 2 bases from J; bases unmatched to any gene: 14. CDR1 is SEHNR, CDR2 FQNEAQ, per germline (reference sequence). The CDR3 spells CASSPRGGLAATYEQYF. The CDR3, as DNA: TGTGCCAGCAGCCCACGCGGGGGGCTAGCGGCTACCTACGAGCAGTACTTC.

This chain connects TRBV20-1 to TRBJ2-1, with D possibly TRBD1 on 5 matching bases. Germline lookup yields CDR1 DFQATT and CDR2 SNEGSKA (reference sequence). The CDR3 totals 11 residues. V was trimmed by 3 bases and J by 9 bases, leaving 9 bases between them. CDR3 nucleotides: TGCAGTGCTAGGTCAGGGATTGAGCAGTTCTTC. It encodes CSARSGIEQFF.

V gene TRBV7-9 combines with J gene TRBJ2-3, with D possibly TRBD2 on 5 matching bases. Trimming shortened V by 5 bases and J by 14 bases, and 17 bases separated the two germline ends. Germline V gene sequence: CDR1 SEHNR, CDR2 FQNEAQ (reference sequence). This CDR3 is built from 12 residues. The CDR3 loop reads CASSPRRSWGYF. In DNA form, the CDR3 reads TGTGCCAGCAGCCCCCGGAGGTCATGGGGGTATTTT.

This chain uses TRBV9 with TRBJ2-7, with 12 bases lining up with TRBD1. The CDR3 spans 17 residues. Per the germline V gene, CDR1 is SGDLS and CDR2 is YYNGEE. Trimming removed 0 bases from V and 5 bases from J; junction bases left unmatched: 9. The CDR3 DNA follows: TGTGCCAGCAGCGTAGGGAGGGGGACAGGGGGCGCCCACGAGCAGTACTTC. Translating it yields CASSVGRGTGGAHEQYF.

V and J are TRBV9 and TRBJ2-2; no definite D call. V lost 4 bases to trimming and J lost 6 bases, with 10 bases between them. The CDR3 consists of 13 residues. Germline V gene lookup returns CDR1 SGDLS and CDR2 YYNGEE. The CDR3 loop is CASSLGPAGELFF. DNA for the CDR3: TGTGCCAGCAGCCTCGGTCCCGCCGGGGAGCTGTTTTTT.